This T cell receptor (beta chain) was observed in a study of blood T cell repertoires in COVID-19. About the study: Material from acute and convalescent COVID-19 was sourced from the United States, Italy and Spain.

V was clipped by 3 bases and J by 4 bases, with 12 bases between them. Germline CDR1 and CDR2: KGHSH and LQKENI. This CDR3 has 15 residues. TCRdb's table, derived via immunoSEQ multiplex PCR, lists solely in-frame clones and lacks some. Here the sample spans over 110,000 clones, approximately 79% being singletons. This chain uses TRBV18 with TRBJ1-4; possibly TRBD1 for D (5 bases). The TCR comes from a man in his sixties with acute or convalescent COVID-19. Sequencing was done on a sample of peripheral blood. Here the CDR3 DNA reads TGTGCCAGCTCACCGAATCAGGGCCGTAATGAAAAACTGTTTTTT. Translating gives CASSPNQGRNEKLFF.